The 20 T cell receptor beta chains below come from one sample, sequenced in a study of T-cell reconstitution after alpha-beta-depleted transplantation in children. Unique molecular identifiers were incorporated during preparation of the TCRbeta library. Each CDR3 protein is one row after TCRdb ran MiXCR on the PCR reads. This sample has about 580,000 distinct CDR3 sequences, with around 27% found just once. Material: PBMCs, obtained before TCRalphabeta/CD19-depleted stem cell transplant. These TCRs come from a boy less than two years old with Wiskott-Aldrich syndrome, due to receive a stem cell transplant.

The chain has TRBV20-1 and TRBJ2-7; D could derive from TRBD1 or TRBD2 (5 bases each). The CDR3 is 14 amino acids. Germline V gene lookup returns CDR1 DFQATT and CDR2 SNEGSKA (reference sequence). V shed 6 bases and J shed 2 bases, with 17 bases lying between them. Here the CDR3 DNA reads TGCAGTGCCCTCTCCGGGGCTTTTCCCTACGAGCAGTACTTC. This encodes CSALSGAFPYEQYF.

Only a few counts were recorded for this clonotype. This chain uses TRBV29-1 with TRBJ2-1; TRBD2 matches at 10 bases. The CDR3 has 16 residues. V was pared by 3 bases and J by 6 bases, with 11 bases of the junction left unmatched. CDR1 and CDR2 from the germline V gene are SQVTM and ANQGSEA. The chain's CDR3 is CSVDLGLAGVINEQFF. The CDR3 nucleotides read TGCAGCGTTGACCTGGGGCTAGCGGGAGTCATCAATGAGCAGTTCTTC.

The chain recombines TRBV20-1 with TRBJ1-1; D possibly corresponds to TRBD1 (5 bases). V lost 6 bases and J lost 4, with 15 bases in between. This CDR3 is built from 13 residues. Germline CDR1 is DFQATT and CDR2 is SNEGSKA (reference sequence). CDR3 sequence reads: CSACCVGGTEAFF. CDR3 sequence (DNA): TGCAGTGCCTGCTGTGTTGGGGGCACTGAAGCTTTCTTT.

This clonotype was observed a few times. This chain links TRBV29-1 with TRBJ1-2, with 8 bases aligning to TRBD1. V trimming: 3 bases; J trimming: 8 bases; junction bases outside the gene matches: 5. The CDR3 totals 12 residues. The V gene's germline CDR1 is SQVTM and CDR2 ANQGSEA. The DNA of the CDR3 is TGCAGCGTTGACAGGGGGCAACGGGGCTACACCTTC. This sequence encodes CSVDRGQRGYTF.

The genes are TRBV7-9 and TRBJ2-3; a weak D match, TRBD1 (5 bases). CDR3 length equals 16 residues. The V end lost 1 base, the J end lost 2 bases, and 13 bases lay between the germline ends. CDR1 is SEHNR and CDR2 is FQNEAQ in the germline V gene (reference sequence). The CDR3 DNA reads TGTGCCAGCAGCTTAGGACAGAGAGTTGCCACAGATACGCAGTATTTT. Translating it yields CASSLGQRVATDTQYF.

The gene calls are TRBV12-3 or TRBV12-4 and TRBJ2-5; tentative D call: TRBD2 (6 bases). V was clipped by 3 bases and J by 0 bases, with 8 bases between them. The CDR3 loop spans 14 amino acids. CDR3: CASSLGGYQETQYF. The CDR3 nucleotides read TGTGCCAGCAGTTTGGGGGGATACCAAGAGACCCAGTACTTC.

This clonotype was seen more than once but under ten times. This chain links TRBV12-3 or TRBV12-4 with TRBJ2-3, with 10 bases aligning to TRBD2. J lost 1 base, V lost 6 bases, and 1 base had no gene match. The CDR3 runs 14 residues. CDR3 in amino acids: CASRGTSGTDTQYF. In DNA, the CDR3 is TGTGCCAGCAGGGGGACTAGCGGCACAGATACGCAGTATTTT.

This clonotype was detected a few times. CDR3 in DNA: TGTGCCAGCACCTCAGTCGGGGTGGGCGGGGAGCTGTTTTTT. Residues: CASTSVGVGGELFF. J is TRBJ2-2 and V is TRBV12-3 or TRBV12-4; tentatively, D is TRBD2 (5 bases). There are 14 residues in the CDR3. V was pared by 7 bases and J by 7 bases, with 16 bases between.

The sample holds a few counts of this clonotype. The V call is TRBV9, the J call TRBJ2-1, with a possible D match to TRBD1 (6 bases). Per germline, CDR1 SGDLS and CDR2 YYNGEE. V was trimmed by 4 bases and J by 6 bases, leaving 17 bases between them. CDR3 length equals 15 residues. The chain's CDR3 is CASSLTGSLGNEQFF. Here the CDR3 DNA reads TGTGCCAGCAGCTTGACAGGCTCATTGGGCAATGAGCAGTTCTTC. The full variable domain, its missing parts supplied by reference TRBV9 and TRBJ2-1, is DSGVTQTPKHLITATGQRVTLRCSPRSGDLSVYWYQQSLDQGLQFLIQYYNGEERAKGNILERFSAQQFPDLHSELNLSSLELGDSALYFCASSLTGSLGNEQFFGPGTRLTVL.

The chain combines TRBV3-1 with TRBJ1-5; D unclear. The CDR3 covers 15 residues. Per the germline V gene, CDR1 is LGHDT and CDR2 is YNNKEL (reference sequence). Between the trimmed V and J ends, which lost 0 bases and 2 bases, there was a span of 8 bases. CDR3: CASSQDMAGNQPQHF. The CDR3 region has the DNA TGTGCCAGCAGCCAAGATATGGCAGGCAATCAGCCCCAGCATTTT.

The V call is TRBV20-1, the J call TRBJ1-5; D remains unclear. This CDR3 comprises 14 residues. V lost 2 bases to trimming and J lost 0 bases, with 8 bases between them. Germline V lookup: CDR1 DFQATT, CDR2 SNEGSKA (reference sequence). CDR3 amino acids: CSARQLGSNQPQHF. The CDR3 coding sequence is TGCAGTGCTAGACAGCTCGGTAGCAATCAGCCCCAGCATTTT.

The gene calls are TRBV3-1 and TRBJ1-5, with D hard to call. V shed 1 base and J shed 4 bases, with 2 bases lying between them. The V gene's germline CDR1 is LGHDT and CDR2 YNNKEL (reference sequence). The CDR3 spans 12 residues. The CDR3 loop reads CASSQANQPQHF. CDR3 nucleotides: TGTGCCAGCAGCCAAGCTAATCAGCCCCAGCATTTT.

This clonotype was counted between two and nine times. This chain joins TRBV4-2 and TRBJ1-5; D is unresolved. Germline V CDR1 and CDR2: LGHNA, YNFKEQ. This CDR3 comprises 14 residues. V lost 1 base and J lost 4, with 8 bases in between. The CDR3 DNA reads as TGTGCCAGCAGCCAAGGAGGCGAAAATCAGCCCCAGCATTTT. Protein product: CASSQGGENQPQHF.

The V gene is TRBV6-5, the J gene TRBJ2-7, with 10 bases that match TRBD1. The CDR3 has 15 residues. Germline loops: CDR1 MNHEY, CDR2 SVGAGI. J was trimmed by 4 bases and V by 6 bases; bases with no gene match: 9. The CDR3 here is CASRPRDRGLYEQYF. The DNA of the CDR3 is TGTGCCAGCAGACCAAGGGACAGGGGACTTTACGAGCAGTACTTC.

The chain carries TRBV21-1 and TRBJ2-2; the D segment call TRBD1 is taken from the table without a DNA check. TRBV21-1 is a pseudogene locus. This CDR3 is built from 16 residues. This CDR3 is CASSKVNRAESGELFF. CDR3 nucleotide sequence: TGTGCCAGCAGCAAAGTGAACAGGGCTGAATCCGGGGAGCTGTTTTTT.

This clonotype was found a few times. The CDR3 is CASSLAHRAYEQYF. CDR3 in DNA: TGTGCCAGCAGCTTAGCGCACAGGGCCTACGAGCAGTACTTC. The J gene is TRBJ2-7, the V gene TRBV7-8, with D possibly TRBD1 on 6 matching bases. Germline-derived CDR1 and CDR2 are SGHVS and FQNEAQ. The CDR3 totals 14 residues. V dropped 0 bases and J dropped 2 bases, with 8 bases sitting between them. Complete variable domain (other parts from reference TRBV7-8 and TRBJ2-7): GAGVSQSPRYKVAKRGQDVALRCDPISGHVSLFWYQQALGQGPEFLTYFQNEAQLDKSGLPSDRFFAERPEGSVSTLKIQRTQQEDSAVYLCASSLAHRAYEQYFGPGTRLTVT.

This clonotype has more than one count but fewer than ten. For the CDR3, the DNA is TGCGCCAGCAGCTTGGCGGTCTACGTGACTAGCACAGATACGCAGTATTTT. Translating gives CASSLAVYVTSTDTQYF. The chain has TRBV5-1 and TRBJ2-3; D gene uncertain. The CDR3 has 17 residues. Germline loops: CDR1 SGHRS, CDR2 YFSETQ. Between the trimmed V and J ends, which lost 0 bases and 0 bases, there was a span of 14 bases.

The V call is TRBV5-1, the J call TRBJ2-3, with TRBD2 matching over 8 bases. This CDR3 spans 16 amino acids. Unmatched junction bases numbered 9, after V lost 4 bases and J lost 2 bases. Germline assignment: CDR1 SGHRS and CDR2 YFSETQ. In DNA form, the CDR3 reads TGCGCCAGCAGCCGGACTAGCCTCCCTACCACAGATACGCAGTATTTT. This translates into CASSRTSLPTTDTQYF.

This clonotype has a handful of counts. The chain uses TRBV5-1 and TRBJ1-1; tentative D call: TRBD1 (6 bases). V lost 5 bases to trimming and J lost 1 base, with 12 bases between them. This CDR3 comprises 14 residues. Germline lookup yields CDR1 SGHRS and CDR2 YFSETQ. The CDR3 DNA is TGCGCCAGCAGACCAGGGGCCGGGAACACTGAAGCTTTCTTT. Its protein product is CASRPGAGNTEAFF.

The rearrangement links TRBV12-3 or TRBV12-4 to TRBJ2-1; D gene ambiguous. V shed 5 bases and J shed 9 bases, with 20 bases lying between them. This CDR3 is built from 15 residues. CDR3 nucleotides: TGTGCCAGCAGTCCCAGAACACACCCAATCACTGAGCAGTTCTTC. It is translated as CASSPRTHPITEQFF.